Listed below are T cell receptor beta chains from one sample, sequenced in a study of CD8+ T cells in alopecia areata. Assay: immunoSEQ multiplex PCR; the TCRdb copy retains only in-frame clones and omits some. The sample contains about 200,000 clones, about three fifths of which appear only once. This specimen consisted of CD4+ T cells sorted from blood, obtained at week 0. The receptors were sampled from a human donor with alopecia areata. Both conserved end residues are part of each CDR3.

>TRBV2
CASSEVLKQETQYF
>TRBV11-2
CASSFQQGRSYEQYF
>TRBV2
CASSMSPYEQYF
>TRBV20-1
CSAPNRGEQYF
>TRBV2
CASSDGIRQPQHF
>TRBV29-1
CSVDGSGETQYF
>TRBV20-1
CSASYGYTF
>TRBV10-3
CAITPGLAGSDEQYF
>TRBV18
CASSSKHGFNYGYTF
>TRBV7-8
CASSPGQGADTQYF
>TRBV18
CASSPADTQYF
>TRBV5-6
CASSLERRRAGELFF
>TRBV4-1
CASSQDRGQGAYEQYF
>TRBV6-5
CASSLGQYGYTF
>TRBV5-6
CASSLGRVETQYF
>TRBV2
CASREQGASGNTIYF
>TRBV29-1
CSVVTGDQPQHF
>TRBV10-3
CAITPGQTNNYGYTF
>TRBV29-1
CSVGLLNEQFF
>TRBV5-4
CASSVGQAFGYGYTF
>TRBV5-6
CASNPGATEAYGYTF
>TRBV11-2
CASSLGRTVETQYF
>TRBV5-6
CASSLYGTSSYNEQFF
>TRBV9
CASSVTSESYEQYF
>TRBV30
CAWRTGGGYSNQPQHF
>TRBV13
CASSLTMRGAYEQYF
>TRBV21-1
CASSLRTGRYEQYF
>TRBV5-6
CASSPDRGVYNEQFF
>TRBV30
CAWSTGGRYTF
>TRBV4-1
CASSRLLWGQGTQYF
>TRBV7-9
CASSLGAGDTEAFF
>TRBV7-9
CASSGTIGAFF
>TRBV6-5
CASSYSILAGANEQYF
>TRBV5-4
CASSLEVWNTEAFF
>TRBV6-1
CASRERLARDNEQFF
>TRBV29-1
CATENTEAFF
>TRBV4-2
CASSYDSRSSYEQYF
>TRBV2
CASNIGYEQYF
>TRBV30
CAWSVSLNQPQHF
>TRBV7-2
CASSLAGASDEQYF
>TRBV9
CASSVWDAMYNEQFF
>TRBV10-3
CAISGEETQYF
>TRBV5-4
CASSLGGGEGTQYF
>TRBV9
CASSGLNSPLHF
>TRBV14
CASSRTVTYEQYF
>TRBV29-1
CSATDGDSNQPQHF
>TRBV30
CAWTSSYEQYF
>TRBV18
CASSPRFRDRALSYNEQFF
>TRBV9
CASSVPRGAYNEQFF
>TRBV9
CASSVGVGGNQPQHF
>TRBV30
CAWSVTGYYGYTF
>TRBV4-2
CASSQQMTSGIYSTDTQYF
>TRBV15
CATSRYRGMNTEAFF
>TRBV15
CATSVALAGVFDEQYF
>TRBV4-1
CASSQDQVTGRKLFF
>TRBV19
CASSRQFMNTEAFF